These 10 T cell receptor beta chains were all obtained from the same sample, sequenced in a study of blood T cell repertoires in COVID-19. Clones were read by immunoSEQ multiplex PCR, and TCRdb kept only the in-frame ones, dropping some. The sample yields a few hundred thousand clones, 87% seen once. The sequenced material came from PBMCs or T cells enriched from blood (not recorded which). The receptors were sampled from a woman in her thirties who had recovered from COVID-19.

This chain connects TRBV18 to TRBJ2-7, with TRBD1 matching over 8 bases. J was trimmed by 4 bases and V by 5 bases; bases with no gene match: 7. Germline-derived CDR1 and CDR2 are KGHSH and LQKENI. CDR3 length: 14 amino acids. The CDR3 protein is CASSFNRGTYEQYF. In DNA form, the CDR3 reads TGTGCCAGCTCATTTAACAGGGGGACTTACGAGCAGTACTTC.

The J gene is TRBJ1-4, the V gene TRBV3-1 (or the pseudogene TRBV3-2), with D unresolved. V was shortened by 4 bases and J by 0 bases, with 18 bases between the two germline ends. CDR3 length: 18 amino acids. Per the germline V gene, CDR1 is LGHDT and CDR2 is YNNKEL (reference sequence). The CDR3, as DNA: TGTGCCAGCAGCCGGCTCGACAATCCTTTTGCAACTAATGAAAAACTGTTTTTT. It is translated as CASSRLDNPFATNEKLFF.

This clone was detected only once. This chain's CDR3 is CASSLLTSGPYEQYF. The DNA for the CDR3 is TGTGCCAGCAGCTTATTAACTAGCGGCCCTTACGAGCAGTACTTC. J is TRBJ2-7 and V is TRBV7-9; the match to TRBD2 covers 8 bases. The J segment lost 4 bases and the V segment lost 2 bases, leaving 7 bases of the junction unmatched. This CDR3 region has 15 residues. The germline V gene has CDR1 SEHNR and CDR2 FQNEAQ (reference sequence).

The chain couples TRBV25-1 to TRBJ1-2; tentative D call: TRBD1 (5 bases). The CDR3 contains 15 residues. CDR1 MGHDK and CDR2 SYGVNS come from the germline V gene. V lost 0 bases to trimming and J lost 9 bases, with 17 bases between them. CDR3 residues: CASSEYERGGSSYTF. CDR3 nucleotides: TGTGCCAGCAGTGAATACGAGAGGGGAGGGAGTAGCTACACCTTC.

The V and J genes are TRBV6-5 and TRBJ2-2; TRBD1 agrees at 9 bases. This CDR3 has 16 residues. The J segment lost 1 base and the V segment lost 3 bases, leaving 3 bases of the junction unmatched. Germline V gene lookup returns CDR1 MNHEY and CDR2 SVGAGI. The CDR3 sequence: CASSYTGGENTGELFF. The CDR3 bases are TGTGCCAGCAGTTATACAGGGGGCGAGAACACCGGGGAGCTGTTTTTT.

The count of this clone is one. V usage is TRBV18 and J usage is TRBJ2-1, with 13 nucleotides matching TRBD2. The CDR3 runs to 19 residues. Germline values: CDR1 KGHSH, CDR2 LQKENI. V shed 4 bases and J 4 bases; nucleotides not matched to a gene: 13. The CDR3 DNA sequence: TGTGCCAGCTCACGCGGGACTAGCGGGATCGACCCGAGATACAATGAGCAGTTCTTC. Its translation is CASSRGTSGIDPRYNEQFF.

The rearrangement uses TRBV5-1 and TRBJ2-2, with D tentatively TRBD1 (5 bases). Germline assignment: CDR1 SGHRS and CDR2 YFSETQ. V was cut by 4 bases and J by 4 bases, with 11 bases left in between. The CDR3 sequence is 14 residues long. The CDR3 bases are TGCGCCAGCAGCAAGGACACTTTCACCGGGGAGCTGTTTTTT. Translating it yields CASSKDTFTGELFF.

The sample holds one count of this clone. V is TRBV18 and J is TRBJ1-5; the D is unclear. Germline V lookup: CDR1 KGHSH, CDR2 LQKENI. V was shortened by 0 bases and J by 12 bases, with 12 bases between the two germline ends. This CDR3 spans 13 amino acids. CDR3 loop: CASSPPEDADQHF. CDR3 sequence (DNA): TGTGCCAGCTCACCACCGGAGGATGCGGACCAGCATTTT.

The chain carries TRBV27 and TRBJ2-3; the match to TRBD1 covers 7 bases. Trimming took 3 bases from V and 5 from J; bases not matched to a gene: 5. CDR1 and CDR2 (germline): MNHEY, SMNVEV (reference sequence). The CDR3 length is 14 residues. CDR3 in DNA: TGTGCCAGCAGTTTGACAGGGCGCGGAGATACGCAGTATTTT. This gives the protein CASSLTGRGDTQYF.

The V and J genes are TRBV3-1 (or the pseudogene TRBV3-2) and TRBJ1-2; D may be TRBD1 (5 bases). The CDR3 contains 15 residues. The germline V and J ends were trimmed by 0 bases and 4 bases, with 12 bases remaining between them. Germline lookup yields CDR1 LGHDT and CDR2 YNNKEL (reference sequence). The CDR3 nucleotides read TGTGCCAGCAGCCAAGATGGGGGGAGGGGCTATGGCTACACCTTC. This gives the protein CASSQDGGRGYGYTF.